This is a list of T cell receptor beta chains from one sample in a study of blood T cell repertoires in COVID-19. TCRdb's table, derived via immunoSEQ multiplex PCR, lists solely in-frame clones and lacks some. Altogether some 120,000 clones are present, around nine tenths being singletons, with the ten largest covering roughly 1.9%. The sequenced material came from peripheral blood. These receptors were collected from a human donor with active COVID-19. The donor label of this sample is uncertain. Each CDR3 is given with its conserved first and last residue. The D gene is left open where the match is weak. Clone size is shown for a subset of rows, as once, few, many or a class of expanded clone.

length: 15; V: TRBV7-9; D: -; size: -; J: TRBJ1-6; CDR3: CASSDGRDLDSPLHF; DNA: TGTGCCAGCAGCGACGGACGGGATCTAGATTCACCCCTCCACTTT
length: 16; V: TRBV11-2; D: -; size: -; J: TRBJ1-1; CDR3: CASSLVGHGGDTEAFF; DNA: TGTGCCAGCAGCTTAGTGGGGCATGGTGGCGACACTGAAGCTTTCTTT
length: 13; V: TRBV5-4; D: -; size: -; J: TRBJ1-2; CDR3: CASSSGGNYGYTF; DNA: TGTGCCAGCAGCTCAGGAGGGAACTATGGCTACACCTTC
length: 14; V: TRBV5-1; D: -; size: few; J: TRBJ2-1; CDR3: CASSLGGPYNEQFF; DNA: TGCGCCAGCAGCTTGGGCGGGCCTTACAATGAGCAGTTCTTC
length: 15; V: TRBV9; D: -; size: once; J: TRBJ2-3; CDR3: CASSATGFMIDTQYF; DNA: TGTGCCAGCAGCGCTACAGGGTTCATGATAGATACGCAGTATTTT
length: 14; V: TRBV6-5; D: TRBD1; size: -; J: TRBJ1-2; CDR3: CASSYPGQGHGYTF; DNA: TGTGCCAGCAGTTACCCCGGACAGGGCCATGGCTACACCTTC
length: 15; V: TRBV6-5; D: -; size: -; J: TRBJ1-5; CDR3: CASSYRQDGGQPQHF; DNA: TGTGCCAGCAGTTACAGACAGGATGGGGGTCAGCCCCAGCATTTT
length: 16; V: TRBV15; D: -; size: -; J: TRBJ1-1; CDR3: CATSREGRGLGTEAFF; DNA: TGTGCCACCAGCAGAGAAGGCAGGGGATTAGGCACTGAAGCTTTCTTT
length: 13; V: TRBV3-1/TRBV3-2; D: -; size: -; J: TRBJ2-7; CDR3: CASSQGQAYEQYF; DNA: TGTGCCAGCAGCCAAGGACAGGCGTACGAGCAGTACTTC
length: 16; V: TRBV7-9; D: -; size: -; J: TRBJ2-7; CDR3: CASSRGQGGNSYEQYF; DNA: TGTGCCAGCAGCCGGGGGCAGGGAGGGAACTCCTACGAGCAGTACTTC
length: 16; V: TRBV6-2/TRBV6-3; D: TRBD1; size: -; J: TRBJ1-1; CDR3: CASSSGRQGRLTEAFF; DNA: TGTGCCAGCAGTTCAGGTCGACAGGGAAGATTGACTGAAGCTTTCTTT
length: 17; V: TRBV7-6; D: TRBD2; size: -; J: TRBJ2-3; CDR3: CASSLQGGLAETDTQYF; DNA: TGTGCCAGCAGCTTACAAGGCGGACTAGCGGAGACAGATACGCAGTATTTT
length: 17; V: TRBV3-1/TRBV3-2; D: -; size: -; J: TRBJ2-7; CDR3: CASSQALGGGSSYEQYF; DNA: TGTGCCAGCAGCCAAGCCTTGGGGGGGGGCAGCTCCTACGAGCAGTACTTC
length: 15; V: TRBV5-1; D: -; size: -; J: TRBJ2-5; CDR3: CASSPNPTGSETQYF; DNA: TGCGCCAGCAGCCCAAACCCCACGGGTTCGGAGACCCAGTACTTC
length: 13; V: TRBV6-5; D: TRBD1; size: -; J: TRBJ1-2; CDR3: CASCPDRQGGYTF; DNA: TGTGCCAGCTGCCCGGACAGACAGGGAGGCTACACCTTC
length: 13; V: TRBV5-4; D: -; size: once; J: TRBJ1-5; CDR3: CASTTGLNQPQHF; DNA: TGTGCCAGTACCACAGGATTAAATCAGCCCCAGCATTTT
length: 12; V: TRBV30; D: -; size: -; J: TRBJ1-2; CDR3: CAWTVQALGYTF; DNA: TGTGCCTGGACTGTACAGGCGCTGGGCTACACCTTC
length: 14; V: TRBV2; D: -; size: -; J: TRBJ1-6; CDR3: CASTEKGRNSPLHF; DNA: TGTGCCAGCACTGAAAAGGGGCGTAATTCACCCCTCCACTTT
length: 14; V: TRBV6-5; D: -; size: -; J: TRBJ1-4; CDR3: CASSPRITGEKLFF; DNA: TGTGCCAGCAGTCCCAGAATCACGGGTGAAAAACTGTTTTTT
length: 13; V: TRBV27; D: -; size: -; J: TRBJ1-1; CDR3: CASSPRGATEAFF; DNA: TGTGCCAGCAGTCCCCGGGGGGCCACTGAAGCTTTCTTT
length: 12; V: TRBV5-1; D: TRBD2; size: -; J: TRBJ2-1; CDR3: CASSSLAGEQFF; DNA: TGCGCCAGCAGCTCCTTAGCGGGGGAGCAGTTCTTC
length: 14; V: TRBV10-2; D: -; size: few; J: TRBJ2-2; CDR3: CASTRGSVTGELFF; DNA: TGCGCCAGCACCCGGGGGAGCGTTACCGGGGAGCTGTTTTTT
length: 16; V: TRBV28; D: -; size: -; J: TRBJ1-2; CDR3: CASSSGGRGASYGYTF; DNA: TGTGCCAGCAGTTCTGGGGGCAGGGGAGCCTCTTATGGCTACACCTTC
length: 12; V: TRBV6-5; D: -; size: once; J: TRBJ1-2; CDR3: CASNQAGDGYTF; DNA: TGTGCCAGCAACCAAGCAGGGGATGGCTACACCTTC
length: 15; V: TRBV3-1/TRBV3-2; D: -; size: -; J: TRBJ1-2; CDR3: CASSGGTQANYGYTF; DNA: TGTGCCAGCAGCGGCGGGACCCAAGCTAACTATGGCTACACCTTC
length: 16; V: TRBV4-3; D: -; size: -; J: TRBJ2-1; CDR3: CASSQESFQGYNEQFF; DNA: TGCGCCAGCAGCCAAGAGTCCTTCCAGGGGTACAATGAGCAGTTCTTC
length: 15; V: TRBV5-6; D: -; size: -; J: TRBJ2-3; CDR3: CASSLRGVNWDTQYF; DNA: TGTGCCAGCAGCTTGCGGGGTGTTAATTGGGATACGCAGTATTTT
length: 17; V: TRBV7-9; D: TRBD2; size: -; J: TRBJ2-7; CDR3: CASSLGLAGGPVGEQYF; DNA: TGTGCCAGCAGCCTCGGACTAGCGGGGGGACCTGTTGGCGAGCAGTACTTC
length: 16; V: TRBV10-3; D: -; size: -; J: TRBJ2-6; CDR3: CAISATGTTGANVLTF; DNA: TGTGCCATCAGCGCTACAGGGACTACCGGGGCCAACGTCCTGACTTTC
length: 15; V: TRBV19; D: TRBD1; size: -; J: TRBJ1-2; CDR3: CASSLRGTDNYGYTF; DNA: TGTGCCAGTAGTCTCCGCGGGACAGACAACTATGGCTACACCTTC
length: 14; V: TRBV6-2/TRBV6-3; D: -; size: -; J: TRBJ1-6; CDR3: CASSRSSIGSPLHF; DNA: TGTGCCAGCAGTCGGTCCTCTATCGGTTCACCCCTCCACTTT
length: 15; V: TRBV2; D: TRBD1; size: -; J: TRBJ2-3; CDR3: CASRPTGVDTDTQYF; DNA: TGTGCCAGCAGGCCTACAGGGGTAGACACAGATACGCAGTATTTT
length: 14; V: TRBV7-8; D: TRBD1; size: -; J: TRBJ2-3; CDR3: CASRPGRDRDTQYF; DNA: TGTGCCAGCAGGCCCGGTAGGGACAGAGATACGCAGTATTTT
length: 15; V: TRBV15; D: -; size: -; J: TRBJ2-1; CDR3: CATSETRRLYNEQFF; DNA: TGTGCCACCAGCGAGACTAGGCGCCTCTACAATGAGCAGTTCTTC
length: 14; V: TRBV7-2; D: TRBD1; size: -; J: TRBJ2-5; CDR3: CASSPTGDQETQYF; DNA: TGTGCCAGCAGCCCTACAGGGGACCAAGAGACCCAGTACTTC